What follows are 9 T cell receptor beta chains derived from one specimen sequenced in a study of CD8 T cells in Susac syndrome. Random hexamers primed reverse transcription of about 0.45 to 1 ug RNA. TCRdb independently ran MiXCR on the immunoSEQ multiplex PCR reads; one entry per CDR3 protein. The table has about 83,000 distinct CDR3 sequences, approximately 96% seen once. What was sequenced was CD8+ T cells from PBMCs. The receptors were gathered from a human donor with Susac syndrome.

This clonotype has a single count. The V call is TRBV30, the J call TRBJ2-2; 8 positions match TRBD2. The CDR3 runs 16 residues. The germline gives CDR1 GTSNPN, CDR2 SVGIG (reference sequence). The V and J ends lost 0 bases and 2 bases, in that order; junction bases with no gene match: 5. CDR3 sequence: CAWSVRTSLNTGELFF. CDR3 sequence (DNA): TGTGCCTGGAGTGTACGGACTAGCTTAAACACCGGGGAGCTGTTTTTT.

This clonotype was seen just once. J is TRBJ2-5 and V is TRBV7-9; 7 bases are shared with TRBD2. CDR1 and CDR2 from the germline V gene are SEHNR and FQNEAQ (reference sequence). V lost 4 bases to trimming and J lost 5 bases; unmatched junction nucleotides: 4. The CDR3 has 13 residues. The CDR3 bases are TGTGCCAGCAGCTCAACTAGCGAGGAGACCCAGTACTTC. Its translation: CASSSTSEETQYF.

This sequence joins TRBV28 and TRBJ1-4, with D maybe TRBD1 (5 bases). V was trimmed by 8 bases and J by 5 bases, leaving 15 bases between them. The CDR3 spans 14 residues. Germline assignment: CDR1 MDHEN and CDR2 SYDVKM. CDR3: CASWTPDRNEKLFF. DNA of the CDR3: TGTGCCAGCTGGACTCCCGACAGAAATGAAAAACTGTTTTTT.

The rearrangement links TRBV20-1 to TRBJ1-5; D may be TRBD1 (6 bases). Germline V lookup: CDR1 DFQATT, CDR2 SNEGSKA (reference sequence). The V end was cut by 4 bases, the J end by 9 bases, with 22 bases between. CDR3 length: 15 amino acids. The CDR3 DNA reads TGCAGTGCTACGCCCTCCGGGACACTGTTTCGGCCCCAGCATTTT. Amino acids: CSATPSGTLFRPQHF.

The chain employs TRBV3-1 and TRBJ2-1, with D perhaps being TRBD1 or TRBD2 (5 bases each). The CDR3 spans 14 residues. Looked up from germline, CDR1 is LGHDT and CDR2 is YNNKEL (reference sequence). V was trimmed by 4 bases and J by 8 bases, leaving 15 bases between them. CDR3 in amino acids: CASSLRAGIDEQFF. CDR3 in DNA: TGTGCCAGCAGCCTGAGGGCAGGGATCGATGAGCAGTTCTTC.

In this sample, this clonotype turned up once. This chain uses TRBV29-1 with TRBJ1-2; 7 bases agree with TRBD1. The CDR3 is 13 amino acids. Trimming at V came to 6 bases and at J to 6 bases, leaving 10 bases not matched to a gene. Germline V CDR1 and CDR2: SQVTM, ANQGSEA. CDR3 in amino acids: CSVPEGGANGYTF. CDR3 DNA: TGCAGCGTCCCCGAAGGGGGCGCGAATGGCTACACCTTC.

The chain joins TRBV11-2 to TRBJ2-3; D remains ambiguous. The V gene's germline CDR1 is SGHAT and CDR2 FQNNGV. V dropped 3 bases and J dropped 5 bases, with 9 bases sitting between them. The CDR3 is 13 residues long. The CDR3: CASSFYWGDTQYF. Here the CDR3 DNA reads TGTGCCAGCAGCTTTTACTGGGGAGATACGCAGTATTTT.

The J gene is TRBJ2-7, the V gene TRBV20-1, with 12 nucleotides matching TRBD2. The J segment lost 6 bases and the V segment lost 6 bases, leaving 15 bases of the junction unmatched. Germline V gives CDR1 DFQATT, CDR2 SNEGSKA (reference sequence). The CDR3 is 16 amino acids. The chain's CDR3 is CSARPTRGLAGSEQYF. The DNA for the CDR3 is TGCAGTGCCCGTCCCACACGAGGACTAGCGGGATCCGAGCAGTACTTC.

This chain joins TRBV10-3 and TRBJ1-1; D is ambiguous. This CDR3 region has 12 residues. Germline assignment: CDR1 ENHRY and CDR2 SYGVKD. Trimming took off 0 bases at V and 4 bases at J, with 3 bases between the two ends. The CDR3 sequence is CAISESGTEAFF. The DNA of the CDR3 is TGTGCCATCAGTGAGTCCGGCACTGAAGCTTTCTTT.